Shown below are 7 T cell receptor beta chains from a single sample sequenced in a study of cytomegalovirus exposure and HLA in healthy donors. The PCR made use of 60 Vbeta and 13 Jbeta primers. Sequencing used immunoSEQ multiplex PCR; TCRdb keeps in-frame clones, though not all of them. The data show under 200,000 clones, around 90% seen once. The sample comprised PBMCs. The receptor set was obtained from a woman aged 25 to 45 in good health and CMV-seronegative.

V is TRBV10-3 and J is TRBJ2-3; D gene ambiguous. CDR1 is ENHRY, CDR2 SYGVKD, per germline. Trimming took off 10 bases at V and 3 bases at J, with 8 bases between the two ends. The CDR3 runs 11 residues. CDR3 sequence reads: CATAQTDTQYF. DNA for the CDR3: TGTGCCACAGCGCAAACAGATACGCAGTATTTT.

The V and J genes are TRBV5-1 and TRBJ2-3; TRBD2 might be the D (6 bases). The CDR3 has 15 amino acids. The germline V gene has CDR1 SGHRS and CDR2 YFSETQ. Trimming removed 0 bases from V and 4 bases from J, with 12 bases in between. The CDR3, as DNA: TGCGCCAGCAGCTTGGCCGCGGGAAACTCAGATACGCAGTATTTT. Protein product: CASSLAAGNSDTQYF.

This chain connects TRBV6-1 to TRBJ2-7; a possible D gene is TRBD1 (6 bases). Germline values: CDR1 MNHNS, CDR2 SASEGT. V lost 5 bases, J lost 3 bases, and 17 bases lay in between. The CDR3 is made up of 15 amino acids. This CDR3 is CASSTRQAPLYEQYF. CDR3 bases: TGTGCCAGCAGTACCCGACAGGCCCCCCTCTACGAGCAGTACTTC.

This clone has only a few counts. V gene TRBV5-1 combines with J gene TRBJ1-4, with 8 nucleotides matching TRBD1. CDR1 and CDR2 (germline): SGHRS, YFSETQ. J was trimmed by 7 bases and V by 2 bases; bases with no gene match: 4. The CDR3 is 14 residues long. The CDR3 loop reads CASSFQGAPEKLFF. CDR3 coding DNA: TGCGCCAGCAGCTTCCAGGGGGCGCCTGAAAAACTGTTTTTT. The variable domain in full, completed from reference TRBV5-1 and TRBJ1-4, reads KAGVTQTPRYLIKTRGQQVTLSCSPISGHRSVSWYQQTPGQGLQFLFEYFSETQRNKGNFPGRFSGRQFSNSRSEMNVSTLELGDSALYLCASSFQGAPEKLFFGSGTQLSVL.

The CDR3, as DNA: TGTGCCAGCAGTTTAAATAGGGGCGAGCAGTACTTC. It specifies CASSLNRGEQYF. V and J are TRBV28 and TRBJ2-7; perhaps TRBD1 as D (5 bases). V was pared by 2 bases and J by 6 bases, with 8 bases between. This CDR3 contains 12 residues. In germline, CDR1 is MDHEN, CDR2 SYDVKM.

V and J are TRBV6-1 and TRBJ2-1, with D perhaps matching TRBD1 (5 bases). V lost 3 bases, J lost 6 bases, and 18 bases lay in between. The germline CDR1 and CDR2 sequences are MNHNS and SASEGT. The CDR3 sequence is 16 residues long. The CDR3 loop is CASSDRVVLLANEQFF. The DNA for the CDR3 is TGTGCCAGCAGTGACAGGGTTGTCCTTCTTGCCAATGAGCAGTTCTTC.

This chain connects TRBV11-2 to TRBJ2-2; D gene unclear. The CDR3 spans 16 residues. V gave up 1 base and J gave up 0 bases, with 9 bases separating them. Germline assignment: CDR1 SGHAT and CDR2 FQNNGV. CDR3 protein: CASSLGSLTNTGELFF. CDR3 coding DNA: TGTGCCAGCAGCTTAGGTAGCCTGACGAACACCGGGGAGCTGTTTTTT. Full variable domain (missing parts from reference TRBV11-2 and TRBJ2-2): EAGVAQSPRYKIIEKRQSVAFWCNPISGHATLYWYQQILGQGPKLLIQFQNNGVVDDSQLPKDRFSAERLKGVDSTLKIQPAKLEDSAVYLCASSLGSLTNTGELFFGEGSRLTVL.